This T cell receptor (beta chain) comes out of a study of T-cell memory formation after mild COVID-19. TCRdb reprocessed the 5' RACE reads via MiXCR and lists one record per CDR3 protein. Among under 200,000 distinct CDR3 sequences, 11% were seen once, and the ten largest hold 3.5% to 4%. Whole-study results and caveats: Within pre-infection memory, some responding clones were found, suggesting cross-reactive memory joined. Contracting clones from day 15 to 85 showed balanced CD4/CD8; later expanders favored CD4+.

CDR1 is MGHDK and CDR2 is SYGVNS in the germline V gene. V dropped 0 bases and J dropped 5 bases, with 11 bases sitting between them. The CDR3 length is 14 residues. This clonotype has more than one count but fewer than ten. Its antigen is unidentified. This sequence originates from a man between 18 and 35 years old who had mild COVID-19 (a few samples of this study predate the infection). Cell type and time point are not known. Sequencing was performed on PBMCs or a T cell subset sorted from them (not recorded which). The chain employs TRBV25-1 and TRBJ2-7; the D gene is possibly TRBD2 (6 bases). The CDR3 DNA follows: TGTGCCAGCAGTGAATATAGGCGGGGACACGAGCAGTACTTC. This translates into CASSEYRRGHEQYF.